What follows are 27 T cell receptor beta chains derived from one specimen sequenced in a study of PD-L1 blockade in urothelial cancer. Assay: immunoSEQ multiplex PCR; the TCRdb copy retains only in-frame clones and omits some. The sample lists under 30,000 clones, roughly 83% occurring once. The sequences come from PBMCs, collected around atezolizumab (anti-PD-L1) treatment. Receptors were obtained from a man aged 70-80 years with urothelial cancer.

The chain uses TRBV19 and TRBJ1-3; D gene unclear. The CDR3 consists of 13 residues. Trimming removed 3 bases at V and 0 bases at J, with 3 bases between. From germline, CDR1 is LNHDA and CDR2 SQIVND (reference sequence). The CDR3 here is CASSISSGNTIYF. The CDR3 nucleotides are TGTGCCAGTAGTATCAGCTCTGGAAACACCATATATTTT.

The chain is built from TRBV5-1 and TRBJ1-2; unclear D gene. The ends were cut back, 2 bases at V and 10 bases at J, with 9 bases in the middle. Germline CDR1 reads SGHRS; CDR2 reads YFSETQ. The CDR3 spans 11 residues. The CDR3 DNA reads as TGCGCCAGCAGCTTCGGACTCTCCTACACCTTC. This codes for CASSFGLSYTF.

The chain has TRBV7-2 and TRBJ2-3, with 12 bases fitting TRBD2. J was trimmed by 4 bases and V by 4 bases; bases with no gene match: 6. CDR3 length equals 16 residues. Germline CDR1 and CDR2: SGHTA and FQGNSA. As DNA, the CDR3 is TGTGCCAGCAGCTATACACTAGCGGGAGGTGCAGATACGCAGTATTTT. It yields the protein CASSYTLAGGADTQYF.

The rearrangement links TRBV5-1 to TRBJ2-4, with 10 bases identical to TRBD1. The junction had 4 bases not matched to a gene; V was cut back by 2 bases and J by 8 bases. The CDR3 is 14 residues long. Germline CDR1 reads SGHRS; CDR2 reads YFSETQ. The CDR3 protein is CASSFRDRGDIQYF. In nucleotides, the CDR3 is TGCGCCAGCAGCTTCCGGGACAGGGGTGACATTCAGTACTTC.

This chain links TRBV7-5 with TRBJ2-6; TRBD1 reflects the table's D call only, with no check against the DNA. TRBV7-5 is reported as a pseudogene. The CDR3 is made up of 15 amino acids. The CDR3 loop reads CARMSRQSRANVLTF. The CDR3, as DNA: TGTGCCAGAATGAGTAGACAAAGTCGGGCCAACGTCCTGACTTTC.

The V gene is TRBV29-1, the J gene TRBJ2-7; TRBD1 might be the D (6 bases). V dropped 4 bases and J dropped 2 bases, with 15 bases sitting between them. This CDR3 is built from 14 residues. The germline V gene encodes CDR1 SQVTM and CDR2 ANQGSEA. The CDR3 DNA reads TGCAGCGTTGGAGGACAGACCGACCCCTACGAGCAGTACTTC. It translates to CSVGGQTDPYEQYF.

The chain employs TRBV21-1 and TRBJ2-7; the table assigns TRBD2, which was not confirmed against the DNA. TRBV21-1 represents a pseudogene. The CDR3 consists of 16 residues. The CDR3 DNA sequence: TGTGCCAGCAGCGGATCTCTTAGCGGGAGTCACTACGAGCAGTACTTC. This sequence encodes CASSGSLSGSHYEQYF.

V is TRBV5-1 and J is TRBJ1-2; 7 bases fit TRBD1. Germline V gene data show CDR1 as SGHRS and CDR2 as YFSETQ. The CDR3 is made up of 15 amino acids. J gave up 6 bases and V 0 bases, and 8 bases lay outside the gene matches. CDR3 DNA: TGCGCCAGCAGCTTGGACGTTGACAGGGAGGATGGCTACACCTTC. It encodes CASSLDVDREDGYTF.

The chain joins TRBV18 to TRBJ2-7, with D possibly being TRBD2 (5 bases). V was trimmed by 5 bases and J by 3 bases, leaving 8 bases between them. Germline lookup yields CDR1 KGHSH and CDR2 LQKENI. This CDR3 has 12 residues. The CDR3 region has the DNA TGTGCCAGCTCATCGGGGTTCTACGAGCAGTACTTC. Protein product: CASSSGFYEQYF.

A single count supports this clone. The chain's CDR3 is CASKGAMGSFGSYEQYF. The CDR3 DNA is TGTGCCTCCAAGGGGGCGATGGGGTCCTTTGGGAGCTACGAGCAGTACTTC. The chain joins TRBV5-8 to TRBJ2-7, with 7 positions matching TRBD1. Germline V CDR1 and CDR2: SGHTS, YDEGEE. The V segment lost 10 bases and the J segment 3 bases; nucleotides outside the gene matches: 22. This CDR3 has 17 amino acids.

The V gene is TRBV19, the J gene TRBJ2-4; the D gene is possibly TRBD2 (7 bases). Trimming cost V 6 bases and J 9 bases, with 18 bases left between them. This CDR3 comprises 14 residues. Germline V gene sequence: CDR1 LNHDA, CDR2 SQIVND (reference sequence). The CDR3 DNA reads as TGTGCCAGTAGCCTAGCGGAGGGGGGGTCCATTCAGTACTTC. Its protein is CASSLAEGGSIQYF.

The V gene is TRBV11-3, the J gene TRBJ2-5; 8 bases line up with TRBD1. The CDR3 totals 15 residues. V was clipped by 1 base and J by 0 bases; unmatched bases: 1. CDR1 and CDR2 (germline): SGHNT, YENEEA. The CDR3 region is CASSLGTGYQETQYF. DNA for the CDR3: TGTGCCAGCAGCTTAGGGACAGGGTACCAAGAGACCCAGTACTTC.

The rearrangement joins TRBV7-6 to TRBJ2-7; D possibly corresponds to TRBD2 (5 bases). Germline V lookup: CDR1 SGHVS, CDR2 FNYEAQ. CDR3 length: 12 residues. V dropped 5 bases and J dropped 6 bases, with 11 bases sitting between them. Here the CDR3 DNA reads TGTGCCAGCAGCCCGGGGATGAGCGAGCAGTACTTC. Protein: CASSPGMSEQYF.

The V call is TRBV18, the J call TRBJ2-1, with 9 bases identical to TRBD2. This CDR3 contains 14 residues. V trimming: 0 bases; J trimming: 11 bases; junction bases outside the gene matches: 5. Germline V gene sequence: CDR1 KGHSH, CDR2 LQKENI. The DNA of the CDR3 is TGTGCCAGCTCACCACCCCTAGCGGGACCACAGCAGTTCTTC. As protein: CASSPPLAGPQQFF.

The chain combines TRBV27 with TRBJ2-7; tentatively, D is TRBD1 (6 bases). Germline V lookup: CDR1 MNHEY, CDR2 SMNVEV (reference sequence). The CDR3 loop spans 14 amino acids. V lost 6 bases and J lost 1, with 13 bases in between. Here the CDR3 reads CASSRDTYSYEQYF. The CDR3 bases are TGTGCCAGCAGCCGGGACACCTATTCCTACGAGCAGTACTTC.

As DNA, the CDR3 is TGCGCCAGCAGCTATAACAGGGGGTCCGAGCAGTACTTC. It translates to CASSYNRGSEQYF. This chain connects TRBV10-1 to TRBJ2-7; 8 bases are shared with TRBD1. Losses at the gene ends were 6 bases for V and 6 bases for J; bases not matched to a gene: 7. CDR1 is WNHNN, CDR2 SYGVQD, per germline (reference sequence). The CDR3 is made up of 13 amino acids.

This chain connects TRBV2 to TRBJ1-2; D is possibly TRBD1 (6 bases). This CDR3 contains 13 residues. Germline V gene lookup returns CDR1 SNHLY and CDR2 FYNNEI. With 4 bases removed from V and 6 bases from J, the gap between germline ends came to 12 bases. The CDR3 loop reads CASSGQSGDGYTF. CDR3 nucleotide sequence: TGTGCCAGCAGTGGACAGTCAGGGGATGGCTACACCTTC. The variable domain in full, with the rest retrieved from reference TRBV2 and TRBJ1-2, is EPEVTQTPSHQVTQMGQEVILRCVPISNHLYFYWYRQILGQKVEFLVSFYNNEISEKSEIFDDQFSVERPDGSNFTLKIRSTKLEDSAMYFCASSGQSGDGYTFGSGTRLTVV.

This chain's CDR3 is CASSGQPYTGNTIYF. Written as DNA, the CDR3 is TGTGCCAGCAGTGGACAGCCCTATACTGGAAACACCATATATTTT. This chain links TRBV6-6 with TRBJ1-3; D may be TRBD1 (6 bases). CDR1 is MNHNY and CDR2 is SVGAGI in the germline V gene (reference sequence). This CDR3 comprises 15 residues. V was shortened by 5 bases and J by 2 bases, with 13 bases between the two germline ends.

CDR3 sequence (DNA): TGTGCCAGCAGCCAAATTGTGGGGGGAGAGACCCAGTACTTC. Its translation: CASSQIVGGETQYF. The chain combines TRBV5-8 with TRBJ2-5; D is perhaps TRBD2 (6 bases). Trimming stripped 4 bases from V and 4 bases from J, with 14 bases between. Germline V CDR1 and CDR2: SGHTS, YDEGEE. This CDR3 is built from 14 residues.

J is TRBJ2-7 and V is TRBV4-1; 8 nucleotides agree with TRBD2. Losses at the gene ends were 1 base for V and 4 bases for J; bases not matched to a gene: 12. The CDR3 has 17 residues. Germline V gives CDR1 MGHRA, CDR2 YSYEKL. This CDR3 reads CASSQGLASGPKYEQYF. For the CDR3, the DNA is TGCGCCAGCAGCCAAGGCCTGGCTAGCGGGCCTAAGTACGAGCAGTACTTC.

This chain links TRBV6-6 with TRBJ2-3; tentative D call: TRBD1 (5 bases). The germline V gene has CDR1 MNHNY and CDR2 SVGAGI (reference sequence). Deletions cut 6 bases from V and 4 bases from J, with 11 bases between. CDR3 size: 13 residues. CDR3 sequence (DNA): TGTGCCAGCAGATGGACAAGTGCAGATACGCAGTATTTT. Protein: CASRWTSADTQYF.

J is TRBJ1-4 and V is TRBV6-1; a possible D gene is TRBD1 (6 bases). The CDR3 runs to 17 residues. V shed 4 bases and J shed 0 bases, with 15 bases lying between them. Germline assignment: CDR1 MNHNS and CDR2 SASEGT. The CDR3, as DNA: TGTGCCAGCAGTGGAAGTACAGGGAGACCAACTAATGAAAAACTGTTTTTT. This sequence encodes CASSGSTGRPTNEKLFF.

The gene calls are TRBV19 and TRBJ2-1, with 9 bases identical to TRBD2. CDR1 and CDR2 from the germline V gene are LNHDA and SQIVND (reference sequence). J was trimmed by 4 bases and V by 4 bases; bases with no gene match: 5. The CDR3 length is 15 residues. DNA for the CDR3: TGTGCCAGTAGTAGACTAGCGGACGGGTACAATGAGCAGTTCTTC. Translation gives CASSRLADGYNEQFF.

The chain carries TRBV11-2 and TRBJ2-5, with D maybe TRBD2 (6 bases). The CDR3 covers 13 residues. Germline CDR1 reads SGHAT; CDR2 reads FQNNGV. Trimming stripped 4 bases from V and 1 base from J, with 7 bases between. In DNA, the CDR3 is TGTGCCAGCAGCTGGGACTCCCAAGAGACCCAGTACTTC. Its translation is CASSWDSQETQYF.

The chain employs TRBV7-9 and TRBJ2-2; perhaps TRBD2 as D (6 bases). This CDR3 is 15 amino acids long. Germline V CDR1 and CDR2: SEHNR, FQNEAQ (reference sequence). V was pared by 6 bases and J by 3 bases, with 14 bases between. The CDR3 is CASRKDGGDTGELFF. In DNA, the CDR3 is TGTGCCAGCAGAAAGGACGGAGGGGACACCGGGGAGCTGTTTTTT.

V gene TRBV5-1 combines with J gene TRBJ2-1; 9 bases match TRBD1. V dropped 4 bases and J dropped 3; count of bases not matched to a gene: 11. Per the germline V gene, CDR1 is SGHRS and CDR2 is YFSETQ. The CDR3 has 17 residues. The CDR3 is CASSPSSDRGSYNEQFF. The CDR3 DNA sequence: TGCGCCAGCAGCCCTTCTTCGGACAGGGGAAGCTACAATGAGCAGTTCTTC.

The chain has TRBV9 and TRBJ2-7, with 8 bases that match TRBD2. CDR3 size: 13 residues. The germline CDR1 and CDR2 sequences are SGDLS and YYNGEE. V gave up 3 bases and J gave up 4 bases; unmatched junction bases: 3. The CDR3, as DNA: TGTGCCAGCAGCGCAGCGGGAGCGTACGAGCAGTACTTC. Its protein product is CASSAAGAYEQYF.